This T cell receptor beta chain came from a study of shared clonotypes between healthy human individuals. General observations from the study: Roughly 5% of naive CD4 clonotypes were shared across a handful of donors.

On this clone: No antigen is known for it.

The CDR3 sequence is 16 residues long. The germline gives CDR1 MDHEN, CDR2 SYDVKM. V lost 3 bases, J lost 0 bases, and 5 bases stayed unmatched. The donors, healthy adults who were HIV-negative, had experienced no recent acute infections or vaccinations. The authors ran the assay at deep level. Authors' data handling: Junction-only sequences produced by ImmunoSEQ had no quality scores, so filtering differed. Data came from immunoSEQ multiplex PCR; TCRdb stores just in-frame clones and leaves some out. That table furnishes V, J and clone size, whereas the DNA furnished D and trimming. The table records around 2.5 million clones, 80% to 95% of them present only once.

The sequence was obtained from a man aged 18 to 35 in good health. Some clones in this sample may be carry-over from other donors' samples. Input material: naive CD4+ T cells from PBMCs. Stated subset: CD45RA+ positively selected. V is TRBV28 and J is TRBJ1-5, with 7 bases matching TRBD1. The CDR3 DNA is TGTGCCAGCAGTTTCCCAGGGGGATATAGCAATCAGCCCCAGCATTTT. As protein: CASSFPGGYSNQPQHF.